The clone carrying this T cell receptor beta chain was recorded at least ten times. It is likely a read error, because the conserved phenylalanine at the end of the CDR3 is missing. The data were taken from a study of T cells in Graves' hyperthyroidism and ophthalmopathy. The investigators amplified TCR beta CDR3 regions from RNA transcripts. Initially, a first-round RT-PCR of the TCR CDR3 employed the HTBI primer set. TCRdb analysed the multiplex PCR reads with MiXCR anew, one entry per CDR3 protein. This sample has 300,000 to 400,000 distinct CDR3 sequences; about 14% occur once, and the top ten carry less than 20%. V shed 5 bases and J 2 bases; nucleotides not matched to a gene: 5. The CDR3 has 15 residues.

The TCR sequence derives from a woman aged 25 to 39 with Graves' ophthalmopathy. V gene TRBV12-3 or TRBV12-4 combines with J gene TRBJ2-7; 11 nucleotides agree with TRBD1. Sequencing was done on a sample of blood. CDR3 nucleotide sequence: TGTGCCAGCAGTGGCGGGACAGGGGGACCCTACGAGCAGTACCTC. Amino acids: CASSGGTGGPYEQYL.